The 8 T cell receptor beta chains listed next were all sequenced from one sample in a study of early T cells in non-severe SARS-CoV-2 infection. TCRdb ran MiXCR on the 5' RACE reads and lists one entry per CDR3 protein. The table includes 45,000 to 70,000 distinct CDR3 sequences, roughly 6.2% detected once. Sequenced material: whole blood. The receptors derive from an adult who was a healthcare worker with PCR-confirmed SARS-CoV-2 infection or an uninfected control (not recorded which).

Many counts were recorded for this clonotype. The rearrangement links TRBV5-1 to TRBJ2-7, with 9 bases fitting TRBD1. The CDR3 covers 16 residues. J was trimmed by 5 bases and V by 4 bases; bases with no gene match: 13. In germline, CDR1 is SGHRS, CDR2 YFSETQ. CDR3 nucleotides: TGCGCCAGCAGCCCTTCCGGGACAGGGATAAGGCACGAGCAGTACTTC. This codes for CASSPSGTGIRHEQYF.

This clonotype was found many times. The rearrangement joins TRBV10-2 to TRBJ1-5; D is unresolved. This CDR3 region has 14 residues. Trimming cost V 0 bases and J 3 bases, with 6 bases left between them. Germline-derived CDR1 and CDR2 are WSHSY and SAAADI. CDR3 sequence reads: CASSESNINQPQHF. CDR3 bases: TGCGCCAGCAGTGAGTCGAACATCAATCAGCCCCAGCATTTT.

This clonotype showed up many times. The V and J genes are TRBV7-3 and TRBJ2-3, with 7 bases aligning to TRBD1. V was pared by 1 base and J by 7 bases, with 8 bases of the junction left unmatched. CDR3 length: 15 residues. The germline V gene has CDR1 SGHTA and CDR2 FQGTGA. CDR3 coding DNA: TGTGCCAGCAGCTTAATGACAGGGATCGGGAATACGCAGTATTTT. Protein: CASSLMTGIGNTQYF.

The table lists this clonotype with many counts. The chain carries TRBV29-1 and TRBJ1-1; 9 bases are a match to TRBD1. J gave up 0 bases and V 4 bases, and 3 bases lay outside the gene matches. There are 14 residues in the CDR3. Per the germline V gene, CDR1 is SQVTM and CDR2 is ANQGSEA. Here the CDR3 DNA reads TGCAGCGTTGTCCGGGACAGGGTGAACACTGAAGCTTTCTTT. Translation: CSVVRDRVNTEAFF.

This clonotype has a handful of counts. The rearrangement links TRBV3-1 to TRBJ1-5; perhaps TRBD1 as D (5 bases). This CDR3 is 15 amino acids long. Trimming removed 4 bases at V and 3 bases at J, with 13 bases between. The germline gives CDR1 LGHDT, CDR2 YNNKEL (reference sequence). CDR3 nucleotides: TGTGCCAGCAGCCCTGGAGCAGGGCACAATCAGCCCCAGCATTTT. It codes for CASSPGAGHNQPQHF.

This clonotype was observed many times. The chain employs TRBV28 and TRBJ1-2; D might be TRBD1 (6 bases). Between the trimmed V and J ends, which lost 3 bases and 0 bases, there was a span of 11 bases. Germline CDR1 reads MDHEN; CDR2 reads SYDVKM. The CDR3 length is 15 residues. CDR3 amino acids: CASSLGGASNYGYTF. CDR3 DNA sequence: TGTGCCAGCAGTTTGGGGGGGGCTTCTAACTATGGCTACACCTTC.

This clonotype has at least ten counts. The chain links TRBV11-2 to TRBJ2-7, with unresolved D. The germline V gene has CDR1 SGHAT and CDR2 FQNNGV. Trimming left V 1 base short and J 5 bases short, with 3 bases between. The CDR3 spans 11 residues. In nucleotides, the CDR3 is TGTGCCAGCAGCTTAGTGGACGAGCAGTACTTC. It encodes CASSLVDEQYF.

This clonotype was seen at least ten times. CDR3 DNA sequence: TGTGCCAGCAGGTCCCCCGGGACTAGCGGAGTCGAGCAGTACTTC. Translated, it gives CASRSPGTSGVEQYF. The chain combines TRBV6-1 with TRBJ2-7; 11 nucleotides align to TRBD2. CDR1 MNHNS and CDR2 SASEGT come from the germline V gene. The CDR3 covers 15 residues. V was clipped by 6 bases and J by 6 bases; unmatched bases: 10.